The 7 T cell receptor beta chains below were found in one sample sequenced in a study of technical replicates of blood from a handful of donors. Only in-frame clones appear in the TCRdb table, and some are missing; sequencing was by immunoSEQ multiplex PCR. The sample includes approximately 12,000 clones, 65% to 90% of them seen just once. The sequencing sample was made of PBMCs. These receptors were taken from a human donor in good health.

CDR3: CASSRLAGSSDSYEQYF. As DNA, the CDR3 is TGTGCCAGTAGTCGCCTAGCGGGAAGCTCCGACTCCTACGAGCAGTACTTC. This chain uses TRBV19 with TRBJ2-7; 9 bases agree with TRBD2. There are 17 residues in the CDR3. The germline V gene encodes CDR1 LNHDA and CDR2 SQIVND (reference sequence). The junction had 11 bases not matched to a gene; V was cut back by 5 bases and J by 0 bases.

The genes are TRBV6-1 and TRBJ2-1; TRBD2 matches at 11 bases. J gave up 4 bases and V 1 base, and 6 bases lay outside the gene matches. Per the germline V gene, CDR1 is MNHNS and CDR2 is SASEGT. This CDR3 spans 17 amino acids. The CDR3 loop is CASSEGSGRAPYNEQFF. In DNA, the CDR3 is TGTGCCAGCAGTGAAGGTAGCGGGAGGGCCCCTTACAATGAGCAGTTCTTC.

V and J are TRBV19 and TRBJ2-7; 7 bases align to TRBD2. The V gene end was trimmed by 5 bases and the J gene end by 2 bases; junction bases not matched to a gene: 15. The CDR3 contains 17 residues. The germline CDR1 and CDR2 sequences are LNHDA and SQIVND (reference sequence). The CDR3 region is CASSPRGGLAEPYEQYF. CDR3 in DNA: TGTGCCAGTAGTCCCCGGGGAGGGCTAGCGGAACCCTACGAGCAGTACTTC.

This clone is medium-sized (0.01 to 0.1%) in the sample. In DNA form, the CDR3 reads TGTGCCAGCAGCCAAGATCAGGGCTCTGGGGCCAACGTCCTGACTTTC. Residues: CASSQDQGSGANVLTF. This chain joins TRBV4-2 and TRBJ2-6; D might be TRBD1 (5 bases). The V and J ends lost 0 bases and 0 bases respectively, with 6 bases between them. The CDR3 has 16 residues. The germline V gene has CDR1 LGHNA and CDR2 YNFKEQ.

The rearrangement joins TRBV28 to TRBJ2-1, with 11 positions matching TRBD1. Looked up from germline, CDR1 is MDHEN and CDR2 is SYDVKM. The CDR3 runs 15 residues. V shed 6 bases, J shed 6 bases, and the junction held 7 bases outside the gene matches. CDR3 protein: CASSILGTGGNEQFF. The CDR3 DNA follows: TGTGCCAGCAGCATCCTTGGGACAGGGGGCAATGAGCAGTTCTTC.

The chain links TRBV7-9 to TRBJ2-1; 7 nucleotides match TRBD2. Germline CDR1 SEHNR, CDR2 FQNEAQ (reference sequence). There are 14 residues in the CDR3. Unmatched junction bases numbered 7, after V lost 4 bases and J lost 7 bases. The CDR3 coding sequence is TGTGCCAGCAGCTCCATACTAGCGCGGAATGAGCAGTTCTTC. Translating it yields CASSSILARNEQFF.

The chain joins TRBV6-1 to TRBJ2-2; 8 nucleotides align to TRBD2. CDR3 length: 14 residues. Trimming at V came to 6 bases and at J to 1 base, leaving 1 base not matched to a gene. Germline CDR1 MNHNS, CDR2 SASEGT. CDR3 in amino acids: CASRGLVNTGELFF. CDR3 in DNA: TGTGCCAGCAGGGGACTAGTGAACACCGGGGAGCTGTTTTTT.